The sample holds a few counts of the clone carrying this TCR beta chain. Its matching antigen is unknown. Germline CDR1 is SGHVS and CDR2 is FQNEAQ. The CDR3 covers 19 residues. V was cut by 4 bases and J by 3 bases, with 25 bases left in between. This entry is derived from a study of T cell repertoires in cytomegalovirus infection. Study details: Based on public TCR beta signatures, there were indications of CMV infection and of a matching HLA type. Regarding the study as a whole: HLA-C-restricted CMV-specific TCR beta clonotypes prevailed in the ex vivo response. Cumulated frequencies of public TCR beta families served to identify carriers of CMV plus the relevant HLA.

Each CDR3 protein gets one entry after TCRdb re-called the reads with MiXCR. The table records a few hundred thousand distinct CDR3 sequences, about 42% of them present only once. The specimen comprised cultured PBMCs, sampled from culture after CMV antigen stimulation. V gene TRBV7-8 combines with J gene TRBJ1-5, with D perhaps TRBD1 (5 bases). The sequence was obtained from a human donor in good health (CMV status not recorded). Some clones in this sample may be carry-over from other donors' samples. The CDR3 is CASSYLGTYSGAVNQPQHF. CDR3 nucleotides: TGTGCCAGCAGCTACCTCGGGACGTATAGTGGTGCCGTCAATCAGCCCCAGCATTTT.